This T cell receptor (beta chain) was captured in a study of technical replicates of blood from a handful of donors (dated by TCRdb to 2017 to 2019). Per the germline V gene (reference sequence), SEHNR is the CDR1 and FQNEAQ is the CDR2. The CDR3 contains 12 residues, cysteine and phenylalanine counted. The only DNA kept is the CDR3, 36 bases in frame from the first base. A distance of 9 bases separates the germline ends of V and J, which lose 7 bases and 6 bases respectively. Note on this clone: The specificity of this receptor is unknown. Base-call qualities are not available, and no considerably larger clone is one nucleotide away.

The library was built by means of the immunoSEQ multiplex PCR assay. TCRdb re-hosts the immuneACCESS table, in-frame sequences only. Its copies lack some clones; in the studies checked, an unresolved V gene accounts for under half of them, and the cause for the rest is not known. Here the sample has about 97,000 clones; over 85% occur a single time. Around 0.31% of the sample rests with the top ten. The TCR originated in a human donor in good health. The sequence is built from TRBV7-9 and TRBJ2-2; perhaps TRBD2 is the D gene, with 5 bases matching. The sample consisted of T cells isolated from PBMCs. Here the CDR3 is given as CASNSVAGELFF. Here is the DNA: TGTGCCAGCAATAGCGTTGCCGGGGAGCTGTTTTTT.